A single sample is the source of the 7 T cell receptor beta chains below, sequenced in a study of CD8+ T cells in alopecia areata. cDNA prepared by RNA extraction and subsequent reverse transcription served as the template for sequencing. Libraries were prepared by immunoSEQ multiplex PCR; TCRdb keeps only in-frame clonotypes and omits some of them. The sample lists under 300,000 clones, about 60% occurring once. Indicated treatment: oral pan-JAK inhibitor, 5-10 mg twice daily. Sequenced material: CD4+ T cells sorted from blood, taken between weeks 51 and 52, from a patient treated with tofacitinib. These receptors were obtained from a human donor with alopecia areata.

The chain is built from TRBV29-1 and TRBJ2-1, with a possible D match to TRBD2 (5 bases). Germline V gives CDR1 SQVTM, CDR2 ANQGSEA. CDR3 length: 14 residues. Trimming took off 3 bases at V and 0 bases at J, with 9 bases between the two ends. The CDR3 is CSVDIRDSYNEQFF. The CDR3 DNA is TGCAGCGTTGATATCCGGGACTCCTACAATGAGCAGTTCTTC.

Turning to this clone: This may be a read error, as it is one base from a much larger clone. The V and J genes are TRBV5-6 and TRBJ2-5; no clear D. This CDR3 region has 12 residues. V was clipped by 0 bases and J by 0 bases, with 0 bases between them. The germline CDR1 and CDR2 sequences are SGHDT and YYEEEE. CDR3 sequence reads: CASSLDQETQYF. As DNA, the CDR3 is TGTGCCAGCAGCTTGGACCAAGAGACCCAGTACTTC.

CDR3 coding DNA: TGTGCCAGCAGTCCAGCGGGATACAATGAGCAGTTCTTC. It specifies CASSPAGYNEQFF. The chain combines TRBV6-5 with TRBJ2-1; 7 bases map to TRBD2. The germline V gene has CDR1 MNHEY and CDR2 SVGAGI. The CDR3 extends over 13 amino acids. Trimming took 5 bases from V and 4 from J; bases not matched to a gene: 2.

The chain recombines TRBV9 with TRBJ2-7; D not resolved. The germline V gene encodes CDR1 SGDLS and CDR2 YYNGEE. V lost 0 bases and J lost 5, with 9 bases in between. The CDR3 covers 13 residues. In DNA form, the CDR3 reads TGTGCCAGCAGCGTAGGACCAAGTCACGAGCAGTACTTC. This sequence encodes CASSVGPSHEQYF.

This clone was seen a handful of times. V and J are TRBV9 and TRBJ2-3, with 7 bases fitting TRBD2. Trimming cost V 4 bases and J 1 base; bases outside gene matches: 12. CDR1 and CDR2 from the germline V gene are SGDLS and YYNGEE. The CDR3 contains 17 residues. The chain's CDR3 is CASSYRGDTGGTDTQYF. CDR3 nucleotides: TGTGCCAGCAGCTACCGGGGGGATACAGGAGGCACAGATACGCAGTATTTT.

The genes are TRBV30 and TRBJ2-5; 7 positions agree with TRBD1. This CDR3 is built from 13 residues. V shed 8 bases, J shed 4 bases, and the junction held 10 bases outside the gene matches. Germline-derived CDR1 and CDR2 are GTSNPN and SVGIG (reference sequence). The CDR3 spells CARSGTDRETQYF. In nucleotides, the CDR3 is TGTGCCAGATCCGGGACAGATCGAGAGACCCAGTACTTC.

V is TRBV19 and J is TRBJ2-5; D assignment may be TRBD1 or TRBD2 (5 bases each). Germline CDR1 LNHDA, CDR2 SQIVND (reference sequence). The CDR3 consists of 13 residues. V was clipped by 5 bases and J by 7 bases, with 14 bases between them. CDR3 protein: CASSPREPGTQYF. CDR3 coding DNA: TGTGCCAGTAGTCCCAGGGAGCCCGGGACCCAGTACTTC.